Shown below are 6 T cell receptor beta chains from a single sample sequenced in a study of T cells of healthy individuals. TCRdb called the 5' RACE reads again in MiXCR, with one record for every CDR3 protein. The sample contains about 82,000 distinct CDR3 sequences, more than 4.5% of which appear only once. Every receptor here comes from a female donor in good health.

This clonotype was recorded many times. The chain uses TRBV12-5 and TRBJ2-3; 8 bases line up with TRBD2. The length of the CDR3 is 17 residues. J lost 6 bases, V lost 1 base, and 12 bases had no gene match. CDR1 and CDR2 from the germline V gene are LGHNT and FRNRAP. The CDR3 DNA follows: TGTGCTAGTGGTTTGGCGTCCTTAGCGGGACGGAAGGATACGCAGTATTTT. This gives the protein CASGLASLAGRKDTQYF.

This clonotype occurred a few times. The chain is built from TRBV2 and TRBJ1-5; D gene unclear. Trimming took 7 bases from V and 5 from J, leaving 12 bases between them. Germline lookup yields CDR1 SNHLY and CDR2 FYNNEI. The CDR3 sequence is 13 residues long. The CDR3 protein is CASKINSYQPQHF. The CDR3 DNA is TGTGCCAGCAAAATCAACAGCTATCAGCCCCAGCATTTT.

This clonotype has just a few counts. The chain carries TRBV12-3 or TRBV12-4 and TRBJ2-1; 11 bases align to TRBD2. V gave up 8 bases and J gave up 8 bases; unmatched junction bases: 5. This CDR3 has 13 residues. The CDR3 sequence: CASLLAGADEQFF. The CDR3 coding sequence is TGTGCCAGCCTACTAGCGGGAGCGGATGAGCAGTTCTTC.

This clonotype was recorded a few times. V and J are TRBV18 and TRBJ1-1; D gene uncertain. Germline values: CDR1 KGHSH, CDR2 LQKENI. The CDR3 spans 14 residues. V lost 1 base and J 1 base, leaving 7 bases between the germline ends. The CDR3 loop is CASSPLGRNTEAFF. The CDR3 nucleotides read TGTGCCAGCTCACCACTGGGGAGGAACACTGAAGCTTTCTTT.

This clonotype was found many times. The rearrangement links TRBV7-9 to TRBJ2-5, with 7 bases matching TRBD1. Germline V lookup: CDR1 SEHNR, CDR2 FQNEAQ (reference sequence). CDR3 length: 16 amino acids. Trimming took 2 bases from V and 5 from J; bases not matched to a gene: 11. CDR3 amino acids: CASSLSPGQGEETQYF. CDR3 nucleotide sequence: TGTGCCAGCAGCTTATCGCCTGGGCAGGGGGAGGAGACCCAGTACTTC.

The chain carries TRBV5-1 and TRBJ2-7; D uncertain. Looked up from germline, CDR1 is SGHRS and CDR2 is YFSETQ. There are 14 residues in the CDR3. The germline V and J ends were trimmed by 4 bases and 0 bases, with 11 bases remaining between them. CDR3 protein: CASSKASGSYEQYF. The CDR3 DNA reads as TGCGCCAGCAGCAAGGCTTCTGGCTCCTACGAGCAGTACTTC.